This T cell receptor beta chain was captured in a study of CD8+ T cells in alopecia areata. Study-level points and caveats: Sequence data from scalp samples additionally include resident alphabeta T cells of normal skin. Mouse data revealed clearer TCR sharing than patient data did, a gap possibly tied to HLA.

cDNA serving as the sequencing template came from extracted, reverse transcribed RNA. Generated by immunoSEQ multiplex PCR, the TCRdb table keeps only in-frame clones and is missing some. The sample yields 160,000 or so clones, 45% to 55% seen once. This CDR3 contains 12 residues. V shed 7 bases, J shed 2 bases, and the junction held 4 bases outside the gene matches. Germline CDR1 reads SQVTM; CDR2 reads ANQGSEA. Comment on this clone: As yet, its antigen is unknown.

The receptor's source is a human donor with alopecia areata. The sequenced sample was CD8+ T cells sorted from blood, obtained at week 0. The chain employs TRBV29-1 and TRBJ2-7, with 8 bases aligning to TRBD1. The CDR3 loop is CSALTGAYEQYF. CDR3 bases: TGCAGCGCCCTGACAGGGGCCTACGAGCAGTACTTC.